The 32 T cell receptor beta chains below come from one sample, sequenced in a study of T cell clonotyping in hematopoietic cell transplantation. The protocol was immunoSEQ multiplex PCR, while the TCRdb copy is restricted to in-frame clones and leaves out a portion. Here the sample spans about 19,000 clones, roughly 82% being singletons. Regarding time point: recipient sample about 28 days before transplant, after cytoreduction. The sample was peripheral blood mononuclear cells, taken before stem cell transplant. These receptors were taken from a man in his fifties with acute myeloid leukemia. Some clones in this sample may be carry-over from other donors' samples.

The chain uses TRBV5-8 and TRBJ1-6, with D perhaps TRBD1 (6 bases). The CDR3 runs to 16 residues. Germline V gene sequence: CDR1 SGHTS, CDR2 YDEGEE. V was trimmed by 1 base and J by 4 bases, leaving 12 bases between them. The CDR3 bases are TGTGCCAGCAGCTTGAGGAGGGGGTATTATAATTCACCCCTCCACTTT. Protein sequence: CASSLRRGYYNSPLHF.

The rearrangement joins TRBV5-6 to TRBJ2-3, with D unclear. The germline CDR1 and CDR2 sequences are SGHDT and YYEEEE. The V and J ends lost 1 base and 4 bases respectively, with 4 bases between them. The CDR3 has 12 amino acids. The CDR3: CASSLMPDTQYF. The CDR3 nucleotides are TGTGCCAGCAGCTTGATGCCAGATACGCAGTATTTT.

The J gene is TRBJ1-5, the V gene TRBV28; 10 bases match TRBD1. The CDR3 consists of 16 residues. V gave up 3 bases and J gave up 3 bases; unmatched junction bases: 5. Germline V lookup: CDR1 MDHEN, CDR2 SYDVKM. The CDR3 nucleotides are TGTGCCAGCAGTTTTTTGACAGGGGGCCCCAATCAGCCCCAGCATTTT. It is translated as CASSFLTGGPNQPQHF. Supplemented by reference TRBV28 and TRBJ1-5, the full variable domain reads DVKVTQSSRYLVKRTGEKVFLECVQDMDHENMFWYRQDPGLGLRLIYFSYDVKMKEKGDIPEGYSVSREKKERFSLILESASTNQTSMYLCASSFLTGGPNQPQHFGDGTRLSIL.

The chain combines TRBV6-7 with TRBJ1-2; 7 nucleotides line up with TRBD1. TRBV6-7 is placed among ORFs of uncertain function. CDR3 length equals 13 residues. The V and J ends lost 10 bases and 7 bases, in that order; junction bases with no gene match: 12. CDR3 loop: CATKTGWDSGYTF. CDR3 nucleotide sequence: TGTGCCACAAAGACAGGGTGGGACTCTGGCTACACCTTC.

The rearrangement uses TRBV7-6 and TRBJ1-1; 8 bases are shared with TRBD1. Per the germline V gene, CDR1 is SGHVS and CDR2 is FNYEAQ. The trim removed 5 bases at V and 4 bases at J, leaving 9 bases unmatched. The CDR3 loop spans 15 amino acids. The CDR3 reads CASSIGQGGGTEAFF. CDR3 coding DNA: TGTGCCAGCAGCATCGGACAGGGTGGGGGCACTGAAGCTTTCTTT.

The chain links TRBV2 to TRBJ1-2; 7 nucleotides match TRBD1. The CDR3 contains 13 residues. Germline V gene sequence: CDR1 SNHLY, CDR2 FYNNEI. Trimming removed 5 bases from V and 4 bases from J; junction bases left unmatched: 4. The CDR3 DNA reads TGTGCCAGCAGTTACAGGGGTAGCTATGGCTACACCTTC. This gives the protein CASSYRGSYGYTF.

The rearrangement links TRBV4-1 to TRBJ1-2; D perhaps matches TRBD1 (5 bases). Germline CDR1 reads MGHRA; CDR2 reads YSYEKL. This CDR3 is 14 amino acids long. Deletions cut 3 bases from V and 4 bases from J, with 12 bases between. The CDR3 sequence is CASSQEGEGYGYTF. The DNA for the CDR3 is TGCGCCAGCAGCCAGGAAGGGGAGGGCTATGGCTACACCTTC.

V gene TRBV7-8 combines with J gene TRBJ2-3, with 8 bases fitting TRBD1. The V gene's germline CDR1 is SGHVS and CDR2 FQNEAQ. Germline trimming cut 1 base from V and 4 bases from J; bases unmatched to any gene: 1. The CDR3 contains 14 residues. Here the CDR3 DNA reads TGTGCCAGCAGCTTAGGGGACAGGCCAGATACGCAGTATTTT. Protein: CASSLGDRPDTQYF.

V gene TRBV9 combines with J gene TRBJ2-1; possibly TRBD1 for D (6 bases). V was pared by 0 bases and J by 6 bases, with 7 bases between. Germline V gene lookup returns CDR1 SGDLS and CDR2 YYNGEE. CDR3 length: 13 amino acids. The CDR3 region has the DNA TGTGCCAGCAGCGTAGCAGGGGTCAATGAGCAGTTCTTC. It is translated as CASSVAGVNEQFF.

This rearrangement joins TRBV7-9 to TRBJ2-1; D may match TRBD1 or TRBD2 (5 bases each). CDR1 is SEHNR, CDR2 FQNEAQ, per germline (reference sequence). The CDR3 length is 16 residues. Trimming cost V 5 bases and J 2 bases, with 16 bases left between them. CDR3 nucleotides: TGTGCCAGCAGCCCCCAGACAGTGGGGGCCTACAATGAGCAGTTCTTC. Residues: CASSPQTVGAYNEQFF.

This chain joins TRBV4-3 and TRBJ1-3, with 7 bases identical to TRBD1. This CDR3 has 15 residues. V shed 4 bases, J shed 0 bases, and the junction held 3 bases outside the gene matches. From germline, CDR1 is LGHNA and CDR2 YSLEER. CDR3 residues: CASSLGTASGNTIYF. The CDR3, as DNA: TGCGCCAGCAGCCTAGGGACAGCCTCTGGAAACACCATATATTTT.

This clone was detected a few times. This sequence joins TRBV4-3 and TRBJ2-3; 10 bases agree with TRBD2. This CDR3 has 16 amino acids. Trimming removed 0 bases from V and 6 bases from J; junction bases left unmatched: 6. Germline loops: CDR1 LGHNA, CDR2 YSLEER. The CDR3 nucleotides are TGCGCCAGCAGCCAAGAAAAAGCGGGGGGGCCGGATACGCAGTATTTT. Its translation is CASSQEKAGGPDTQYF.

The chain employs TRBV19 and TRBJ1-5; D unclear. Germline assignment: CDR1 LNHDA and CDR2 SQIVND (reference sequence). CDR3 length: 13 amino acids. V was pared by 4 bases and J by 5 bases, with 9 bases between. CDR3 in amino acids: CASSTRLDQPQHF. The CDR3 DNA follows: TGTGCCAGTAGTACCCGTTTAGATCAGCCCCAGCATTTT.

This clone was picked up a small number of times. The gene calls are TRBV4-2 and TRBJ2-1; TRBD2 matches 9 bases. This CDR3 is built from 15 residues. V dropped 5 bases and J dropped 2; count of bases not matched to a gene: 4. Germline CDR1 LGHNA, CDR2 YNFKEQ. The CDR3 region has the DNA TGTGCCAGCAGCGGGACTAGCTCCCCCTACAATGAGCAGTTCTTC. The encoded protein is CASSGTSSPYNEQFF.

This chain connects TRBV5-1 to TRBJ2-4; tentatively, D is TRBD1 (6 bases). Trimming took 5 bases from V and 0 from J, leaving 15 bases between them. This CDR3 contains 16 residues. In germline, CDR1 is SGHRS, CDR2 YFSETQ. The CDR3 region has the DNA TGCGCCAGCAGGAATTTCCAGGGGTCAGCCAAAAACATTCAGTACTTC. Protein sequence: CASRNFQGSAKNIQYF.

This clone was detected only a few times. This chain links TRBV6-1 with TRBJ1-2; 12 bases fit TRBD1. J lost 6 bases, V lost 5 bases, and 4 bases had no gene match. CDR3 length: 14 amino acids. Germline V gene sequence: CDR1 MNHNS, CDR2 SASEGT. CDR3 amino acids: CASSPGTGGDGYTF. CDR3 nucleotide sequence: TGTGCCAGCAGTCCCGGGACAGGGGGCGATGGCTACACCTTC.

The chain couples TRBV6-6 to TRBJ1-6; TRBD1 matches 7 bases. V shed 5 bases, J shed 6 bases, and the junction held 4 bases outside the gene matches. Germline CDR1 is MNHNY and CDR2 is SVGAGI (reference sequence). The CDR3 extends over 14 amino acids. In DNA, the CDR3 is TGTGCCAGCAGTCAGGGGGAGTTTAATTCACCCCTCCACTTT. Translated, it gives CASSQGEFNSPLHF.

This clone has only one observation. V gene TRBV7-9 combines with J gene TRBJ1-2; 10 nucleotides align to TRBD1. The CDR3 loop spans 14 amino acids. CDR1 and CDR2 from the germline V gene are SEHNR and FQNEAQ (reference sequence). The ends lost 5 bases at V and 8 bases at J; junction bases unmatched: 8. CDR3 bases: TGTGCCAGCAGCCCGACCGGGACAGGGGAAGGCTACACCTTC. Its translation is CASSPTGTGEGYTF.

The rearrangement uses TRBV6-5 and TRBJ2-3, with 11 bases identical to TRBD2. Trimming removed 9 bases from V and 2 bases from J; junction bases left unmatched: 7. The CDR3 loop spans 15 amino acids. Germline CDR1 and CDR2: MNHEY and SVGAGI. The chain's CDR3 is CASHPTSGNTDTQYF. CDR3 DNA sequence: TGTGCCAGTCATCCGACTAGCGGGAACACAGATACGCAGTATTTT.

The CDR3 sequence: CASSPYNRAENTGELFF. The CDR3 bases are TGTGCCAGCAGCCCGTACAACAGGGCAGAAAACACCGGGGAGCTGTTTTTT. The rearrangement links TRBV14 to TRBJ2-2, with a weak D call TRBD1 (6 bases). The germline V gene encodes CDR1 SGHDN and CDR2 FVKESK. The length of the CDR3 is 17 residues. The germline V and J ends were trimmed by 4 bases and 2 bases, with 17 bases remaining between them.

The chain couples TRBV7-7 to TRBJ2-1, with TRBD2 matching 9 bases. Germline trimming cut 2 bases from V and 5 bases from J; bases unmatched to any gene: 7. This CDR3 spans 16 amino acids. CDR1 and CDR2 (germline): SSHAT, FNYEAQ (reference sequence). CDR3 bases: TGTGCCAGCAGCTTACTCGGGTCTAGCGGGGACAATGAGCAGTTCTTC. Amino acid sequence: CASSLLGSSGDNEQFF.

The genes are TRBV4-3 and TRBJ2-7; D possibly corresponds to TRBD1 (5 bases). This CDR3 region has 14 residues. Trimming took off 0 bases at V and 5 bases at J, with 11 bases between the two ends. Germline V gene lookup returns CDR1 LGHNA and CDR2 YSLEER. This chain's CDR3 is CASSQEGRVNEQYF. Written as DNA, the CDR3 is TGCGCCAGCAGCCAAGAGGGCAGGGTGAACGAGCAGTACTTC.

This chain links TRBV19 with TRBJ1-2, with 8 bases that match TRBD1. This CDR3 region has 16 residues. Germline CDR1 reads LNHDA; CDR2 reads SQIVND (reference sequence). Losses at the gene ends were 3 bases for V and 2 bases for J; bases not matched to a gene: 8. Written as DNA, the CDR3 is TGTGCCAGTAGTATTTCTTGGACAGGGATAAACTATGGCTACACCTTC. Protein: CASSISWTGINYGYTF.

The chain employs TRBV11-2 and TRBJ1-4; weak D call: TRBD1 (6 bases). The CDR3 has 15 residues. Germline CDR1 and CDR2: SGHAT and FQNNGV. Trimming stripped 0 bases from V and 6 bases from J, with 11 bases between. The CDR3 DNA follows: TGTGCCAGCAGCTTAGAAGGGGGGTTTGATGAAAAACTGTTTTTT. It codes for CASSLEGGFDEKLFF.

The V call is TRBV19, the J call TRBJ2-5; D is ambiguous. CDR3 length equals 11 residues. Germline V gives CDR1 LNHDA, CDR2 SQIVND (reference sequence). Trimming cost V 4 bases and J 5 bases, with 5 bases left between them. Written as DNA, the CDR3 is TGTGCCAGTAGTAGCGGTGAGACCCAGTACTTC. Its protein product is CASSSGETQYF.

This chain links TRBV9 with TRBJ2-7, with a tentative D call TRBD1 (5 bases). CDR3 length equals 13 residues. Germline-derived CDR1 and CDR2 are SGDLS and YYNGEE. Trimming removed 3 bases at V and 4 bases at J, with 11 bases between. The CDR3 loop reads CASSEGQGYEQYF. The CDR3 coding sequence is TGTGCCAGCAGCGAGGGGCAGGGTTACGAGCAGTACTTC. Full variable domain (rest looked up from reference TRBV9 and TRBJ2-7): DSGVTQTPKHLITATGQRVTLRCSPRSGDLSVYWYQQSLDQGLQFLIQYYNGEERAKGNILERFSAQQFPDLHSELNLSSLELGDSALYFCASSEGQGYEQYFGPGTRLTVT.

This clone was seen a single time. V and J are TRBV10-3 and TRBJ1-2; TRBD1 matches 12 bases. The CDR3 runs 15 residues. V lost 0 bases, J lost 4 bases, and 0 bases stayed unmatched. CDR1 is ENHRY and CDR2 is SYGVKD in the germline V gene. The CDR3 loop is CAISESGQGAYGYTF. The CDR3 nucleotides are TGTGCCATCAGTGAGTCGGGACAGGGGGCCTATGGCTACACCTTC.

This sequence joins TRBV7-8 and TRBJ1-6; TRBD1 aligns across 9 bases. Germline trimming cut 3 bases from V and 5 bases from J; bases unmatched to any gene: 2. The germline CDR1 and CDR2 sequences are SGHVS and FQNEAQ. The CDR3 has 15 amino acids. The CDR3, as DNA: TGTGCCAGCAGCTTCGGGACAGGGCATAATTCACCCCTCCACTTT. This sequence encodes CASSFGTGHNSPLHF.

The chain couples TRBV7-9 to TRBJ1-5; D possibly corresponds to TRBD1 (5 bases). Trimming pared 5 bases from V and 5 bases from J, leaving 10 bases between. CDR3 size: 13 residues. The germline gives CDR1 SEHNR, CDR2 FQNEAQ (reference sequence). CDR3 region: CASSQGLDQPQHF. CDR3 sequence (DNA): TGTGCCAGCAGCCAGGGACTGGATCAGCCCCAGCATTTT.

The V gene is TRBV12-5, the J gene TRBJ2-3; D unclear. The CDR3 has 13 amino acids. In germline, CDR1 is LGHNT, CDR2 FRNRAP. Trimming took 4 bases from V and 0 from J, leaving 5 bases between them. The CDR3 DNA sequence: TGTGCTAGTGGTTCCACTAGCACAGATACGCAGTATTTT. Protein sequence: CASGSTSTDTQYF. Full variable domain (rest looked up from reference TRBV12-5 and TRBJ2-3): DARVTQTPRHKVTEMGQEVTMRCQPILGHNTVFWYRQTMMQGLELLAYFRNRAPLDDSGMPKDRFSAEMPDATLATLKIQPSEPRDSAVYFCASGSTSTDTQYFGPGTRLTVL.

This chain connects TRBV7-9 to TRBJ2-1; D is tentatively TRBD1 or TRBD2 (5 bases each). Germline V gene sequence: CDR1 SEHNR, CDR2 FQNEAQ (reference sequence). V lost 4 bases and J 8 bases, leaving 24 bases between the germline ends. This CDR3 region has 17 residues. The CDR3 protein is CASSSPVRERGTHEQFF. CDR3 bases: TGTGCCAGCAGCTCGCCGGTGAGGGAAAGGGGCACGCATGAGCAGTTCTTC. Together with reference TRBV7-9 and TRBJ2-1, the CDR3 gives the full variable domain: DTGVSQNPRHKITKRGQNVTFRCDPISEHNRLYWYRQTLGQGPEFLTYFQNEAQLEKSRLLSDRFSAERPKGSFSTLEIQRTEQGDSAMYLCASSSPVRERGTHEQFFGPGTRLTVL.

The V gene is TRBV19, the J gene TRBJ1-4; D gene unclear. CDR1 and CDR2 from the germline V gene are LNHDA and SQIVND (reference sequence). V was clipped by 5 bases and J by 4 bases, with 8 bases between them. The CDR3 sequence is 13 residues long. CDR3 coding DNA: TGTGCCAGTAGTCGGATGCTTAATGAAAAACTGTTTTTT. This gives the protein CASSRMLNEKLFF.